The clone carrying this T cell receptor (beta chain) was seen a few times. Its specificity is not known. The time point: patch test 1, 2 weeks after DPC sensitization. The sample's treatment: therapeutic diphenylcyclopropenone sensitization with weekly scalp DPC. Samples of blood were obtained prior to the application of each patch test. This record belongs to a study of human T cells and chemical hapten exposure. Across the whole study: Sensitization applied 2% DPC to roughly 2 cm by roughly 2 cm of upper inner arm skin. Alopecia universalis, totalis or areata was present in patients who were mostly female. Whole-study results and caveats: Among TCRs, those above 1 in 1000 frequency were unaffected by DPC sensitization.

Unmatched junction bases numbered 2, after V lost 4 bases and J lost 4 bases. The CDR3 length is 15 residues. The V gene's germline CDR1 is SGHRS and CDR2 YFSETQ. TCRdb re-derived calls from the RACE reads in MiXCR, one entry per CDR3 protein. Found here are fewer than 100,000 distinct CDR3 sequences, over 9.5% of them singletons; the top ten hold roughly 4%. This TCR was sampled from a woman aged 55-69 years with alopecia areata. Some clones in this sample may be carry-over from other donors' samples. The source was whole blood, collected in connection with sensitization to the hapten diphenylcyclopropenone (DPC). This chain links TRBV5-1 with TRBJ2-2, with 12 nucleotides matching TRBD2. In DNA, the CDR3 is TGCGCCAGCAGCGAGGGACTAGCGGGCACCGGGGAGCTGTTTTTT. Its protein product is CASSEGLAGTGELFF.